This record covers a single T cell receptor beta chain. The sample originates from a study of OX40 agonist ivuxolimab in advanced cancers. Study-level information: One hepatocellular carcinoma and two cutaneous melanoma patients partially responded.

Sequenced by immunoSEQ multiplex PCR; TCRdb stores in-frame clones only, minus some. The data show about 42,000 clones, with around 85% seen just once and more than 12% held by the top ten. Germline V CDR1 and CDR2: ENHRY, SYGVKD. The CDR3 runs 12 residues. V dropped 2 bases and J dropped 5 bases, with 7 bases sitting between them. Source: CD4+ or CD8+ T cells sorted from blood, taken in a trial of the OX40 agonist ivuxolimab. The rearrangement links TRBV10-3 to TRBJ2-7; a weak D match, TRBD2 (5 bases). The sequence came from an adult with an advanced solid tumor such as melanoma, head and neck, liver or kidney cancer. CDR3 region: CAISEQADEQYV. The CDR3 coding sequence is TGTGCCATCAGTGAGCAAGCGGACGAGCAGTACGTC.